The clone carrying this TCR beta chain was detected a few times. Its specificity is unknown. These data come from a study of post-analysis software for immune sequencing data. Whole-study context: Disease courses included relapsing-remitting, secondary progressive and progressive-relapsing multiple sclerosis. Whole-study results and caveats: Higher frequency in patients than in controls was seen for roughly five TRBV segments, with TRBV5-6, TRBV5-1 and TRBV20-1 among them. Relative to controls, patients with multiple sclerosis showed significantly lower normalized Chao1 diversity.

Germline loops: CDR1 LGHNT, CDR2 FRNRAP. CDR3 length: 14 amino acids. The junction had 3 bases not matched to a gene; V was cut back by 6 bases and J by 0 bases. The TCR beta cDNA libraries carried unique molecular identifiers. It was from approximately 0.91 to 9.4 million T cells that about 540,000 cDNA molecules came. One entry per CDR3 protein, called by TCRdb with MiXCR from the PCR reads. The sample holds about 430,000 distinct CDR3 sequences, approximately 38% seen once. The sequence was obtained from a girl aged 2 to 9 with multiple sclerosis. Sequenced sample: blood. The gene calls are TRBV12-5 and TRBJ2-3; 7 bases match TRBD1. In DNA, the CDR3 is TGTGCTAGTGGGTGGACAGGTAGCACAGATACGCAGTATTTT. Amino acids: CASGWTGSTDTQYF.